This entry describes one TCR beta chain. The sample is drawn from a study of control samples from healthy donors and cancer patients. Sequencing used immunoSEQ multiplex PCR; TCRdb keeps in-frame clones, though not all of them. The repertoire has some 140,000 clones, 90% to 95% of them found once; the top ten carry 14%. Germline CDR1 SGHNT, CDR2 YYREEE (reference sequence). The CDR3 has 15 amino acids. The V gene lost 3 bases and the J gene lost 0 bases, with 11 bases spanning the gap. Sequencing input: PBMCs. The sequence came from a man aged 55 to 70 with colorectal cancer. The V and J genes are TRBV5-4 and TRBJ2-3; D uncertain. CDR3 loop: CASSWDFASTDTQYF. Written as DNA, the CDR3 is TGTGCCAGCAGCTGGGATTTTGCTAGCACAGATACGCAGTATTTT.